The 2 T cell receptor beta chains in this list originate from one sample, sequenced in a study of cytomegalovirus exposure and HLA in healthy donors. Both 60 Vbeta primers and 13 Jbeta primers went into the PCR. This table comes from immunoSEQ multiplex PCR, and its TCRdb copy is limited to in-frame clones, with some not included. The top ten hold around 1.5% of the sample, which has 100,000 to 150,000 clones, around 79% seen once. Sequencing was performed on PBMCs. The receptors stem from a woman aged 18-30 years in good health and CMV-seronegative.

J is TRBJ2-1 and V is TRBV6-5; possibly TRBD2 for D (6 bases). The V end was cut by 5 bases, the J end by 6 bases, with 11 bases between. Germline V gene lookup returns CDR1 MNHEY and CDR2 SVGAGI. The CDR3 runs to 13 residues. CDR3 sequence (DNA): TGTGCCAGCAGTCGCACCGGGGGCAATGAGCAGTTCTTC. Translated: CASSRTGGNEQFF.

This rearrangement joins TRBV4-3 to TRBJ1-2; the D is unclear. Germline V CDR1 and CDR2: LGHNA, YSLEER. Trimming took 2 bases from V and 4 from J, leaving 14 bases between them. This CDR3 contains 15 residues. The CDR3 nucleotides read TGCGCCAGCAGCCAATACCTAGCGGCCTCCTATGGCTACACCTTC. Translation gives CASSQYLAASYGYTF.